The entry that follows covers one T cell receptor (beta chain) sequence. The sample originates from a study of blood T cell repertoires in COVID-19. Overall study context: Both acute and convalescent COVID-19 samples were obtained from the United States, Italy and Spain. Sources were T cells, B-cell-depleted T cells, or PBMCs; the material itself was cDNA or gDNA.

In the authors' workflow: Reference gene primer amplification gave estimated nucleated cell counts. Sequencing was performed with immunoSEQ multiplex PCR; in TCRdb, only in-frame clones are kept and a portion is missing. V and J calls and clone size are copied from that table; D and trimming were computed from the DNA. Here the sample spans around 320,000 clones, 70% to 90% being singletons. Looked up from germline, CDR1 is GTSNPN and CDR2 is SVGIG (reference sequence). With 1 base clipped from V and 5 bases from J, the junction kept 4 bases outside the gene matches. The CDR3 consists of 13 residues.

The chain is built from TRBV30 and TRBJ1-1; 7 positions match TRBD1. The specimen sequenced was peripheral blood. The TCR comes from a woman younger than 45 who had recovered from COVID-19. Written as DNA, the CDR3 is TGTGCCTGGAGTGCAGGGGGGTTTACTGAAGCTTTCTTT. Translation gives CAWSAGGFTEAFF.